This TCR beta chain was identified during a study of T cell repertoires in aging, cancer and after chemotherapy (dated by TCRdb to 2018 to 2020). With respect to the entire study: Six donor age groups were covered, ranging from 30 or younger up to 70 or older, and each group contained at least three individuals. Control TCR repertoires from healthy donors were recorded across several months to years, and re-sampling revealed clear clonal overlap. The full dataset contained approximately 9.6 million TCR reads. A cohort of 220 or so cancer patients (more than 90 with hematological and approximately 120 with solid cancers) was assembled, and about 95 healthy donors were included as a reference group. Peripheral blood TCR beta repertoires from healthy donors and cancer patients were profiled to examine immunoaging and T cell reconstitution after chemotherapy.

General conclusions and limits of the study: According to the authors, the repertoire data do not allow conclusions to be drawn about immunological memory after chemotherapy. In healthy donors, the decline in TCR diversity with age was mainly due to loss of richness, whereas in cancer patients loss of evenness also played a role. Untreated patients with hematological or solid cancers showed significantly lower blood TCR diversity and higher clonality than age-matched healthy donors. Median generation probability increased over the chemotherapy interval in both cancer cohorts, suggesting repertoire reconstitution through rebound thymic output.

Multiplex touch-down PCR with a mixed TRB-A/B primer pool was used to amplify rearranged TRB sequences covering the V, D and J segments. Illumina adapters and sample indices were attached to the amplicons through two consecutive PCR reactions run with Phusion HS II polymerase. Amplicons were gel-purified with the NucleoSpin Gel and PCR Clean-up kit, then checked with Qubit and an Agilent 2100 Bioanalyzer. Sequencing of libraries was carried out on an Illumina MiSeq in 600-cycle, single-indexed, paired-end runs. The source study handled its data this way. MiXCR versions 2.12 and 3.0.5 were used to process the TRB sequences. Each unique CDR3 nucleotide sequence was counted as one clone, and only productive sequences with at least two reads were retained. Repertoire metrics included Shannon diversity, evenness, clonality (one minus evenness), and alpha-parameterized diversity profiles from alpha 0 to 5. The IGoR algorithm was used to compute generation probabilities of clones in paired pre- and post-chemotherapy samples. TCRdb ran its own pipeline on the public reads, namely fastp trimming at Q25 and MiXCR clone calling, and kept in-frame beta chains. Under each unique CDR3 protein, matching rows form one entry showing the most common genes and DNA. TCRdb's processing, not the study's, gives the V and J calls here. In all, the sample holds about 9,200 distinct CDR3 sequences, and under 35% of those were seen once. The biggest ten clones account for 3.5% of the sample.

Notes on this clonotype: Its binding antigen is unknown. No per-base quality is available; no much larger clone lies one base away.

The germline V gene sets CDR1 to SGHTA and CDR2 to FQGTGA. The CDR3 goes from the cysteine to the phenylalanine over 16 residues. Only the CDR3 DNA is retained, 48 bases long and in frame from the first base. V ends up 2 bases short and J 1 base short, with an unmatched junction base count of 2. Genomic DNA extracted from peripheral blood, rather than sorted cells or RNA, was used as the source for amplification of TCR beta rearrangements. The chain couples TRBV7-3 to TRBJ2-2, and 9 junction bases match TRBD2. This sequence was found in a human donor in good health. The sequencing input was blood. The CDR3 loop reads CASSLLLAGNTGELFF. The DNA sequence is TGTGCCAGCAGCTTACTACTAGCGGGGAACACCGGGGAGCTGTTTTTT.